The entry below gives a single TCR beta chain sequence along with its context. The V end was cut by 2 bases, the J end by 5 bases, with 12 bases between. The germline CDR1 and CDR2 sequences are SGHTA and FQGNSA. The CDR3 loop spans 14 amino acids. The sample comes from a study of blood T cell repertoires in COVID-19. On the study more broadly: Samples taken during acute and convalescent COVID-19 were collected in the United States, Italy and Spain. Sample material is recorded as cDNA or gDNA derived from T cells, B-cell-depleted T cells, or PBMCs.

Original handling: How many nucleated cells were present was estimated from reference gene primer amplification. TCRdb's table, derived via immunoSEQ multiplex PCR, lists solely in-frame clones and lacks some. V, J and clone size are those of that table, while D and trimming were read from the DNA. This sample yields some 70,000 clones, of which over 70% are seen a single time; 6.5% to 8.5% belongs to the top ten. V is TRBV7-2 and J is TRBJ2-5; no clear D. Sequencing was performed on peripheral blood. The source of this sequence is a man in his fifties with active COVID-19. DNA for the CDR3: TGTGCCAGCAGCTTAACCTCCCTAAGCGAGACCCAGTACTTC. Protein product: CASSLTSLSETQYF.